Presented here are 5 T cell receptor beta chains from one specimen sequenced in a study of cytomegalovirus exposure and HLA in healthy donors. Researchers ran the PCR with 60 Vbeta and 13 Jbeta primers. Generated by immunoSEQ multiplex PCR, the TCRdb table keeps only in-frame clones and is missing some. The repertoire holds around 200,000 clones, with roughly 80% as singletons. The sequencing input was PBMCs. The receptors derive from a boy aged 10-17 years in good health and CMV-seronegative.

The chain employs TRBV7-9 and TRBJ2-5, with a tentative D call TRBD2 (5 bases). With 5 bases removed from V and 2 bases from J, the gap between germline ends came to 9 bases. This CDR3 is built from 13 residues. CDR1 is SEHNR and CDR2 is FQNEAQ in the germline V gene (reference sequence). CDR3 DNA: TGTGCCAGCAGCCCCGGGAAGCAAGAGACCCAGTACTTC. The encoded protein is CASSPGKQETQYF.

The chain carries TRBV4-2 and TRBJ1-2; TRBD1 might be the D (6 bases). This CDR3 comprises 15 residues. V was cut by 4 bases and J by 3 bases, with 15 bases left in between. In germline, CDR1 is LGHNA, CDR2 YNFKEQ. CDR3 sequence: CASSLRTGSDYGYTF. In nucleotides, the CDR3 is TGTGCCAGCAGCCTAAGAACAGGGTCTGACTATGGCTACACCTTC.

The J gene is TRBJ2-5, the V gene TRBV15; the D is unclear. Germline V lookup: CDR1 LNHNV, CDR2 YYDKDF (reference sequence). V dropped 8 bases and J dropped 7 bases, with 14 bases sitting between them. The CDR3 sequence is 12 residues long. CDR3 nucleotide sequence: TGTGCCACCGAGATAGAATACGGGACCCAGTACTTC. Translation gives CATEIEYGTQYF.

The CDR3 is CASSLLAGDGNEQFF. The CDR3 bases are TGTGCCAGCAGTCTCCTAGCGGGGGATGGGAATGAGCAGTTCTTC. The chain links TRBV9 to TRBJ2-1, with 10 positions matching TRBD2. Germline V gene sequence: CDR1 SGDLS, CDR2 YYNGEE. V shed 5 bases and J 7 bases; nucleotides not matched to a gene: 9. The CDR3 has 15 amino acids.

The chain carries TRBV5-1 and TRBJ2-3; TRBD1 might be the D (6 bases). V was cut by 2 bases and J by 4 bases, with 20 bases left in between. CDR3 length equals 17 residues. CDR1 is SGHRS, CDR2 YFSETQ, per germline. Here the CDR3 DNA reads TGCGCCAGCAGCTTTAGGAGCCAGGGGTCCGAAGCAGATACGCAGTATTTT. It is translated as CASSFRSQGSEADTQYF.